The next 18 T cell receptor beta chains were all read from a single sample in a study of CD8+ T cells in alopecia areata. It was cDNA, reverse transcribed from extracted RNA, that served as the sequencing template. This table comes from immunoSEQ multiplex PCR, and its TCRdb copy is limited to in-frame clones, with some not included. The repertoire has about 140,000 clones, approximately 51% of them found once; the top ten carry more than 0.95%. Specimen: CD4+ T cells sorted from blood, collected at week 0. These receptors were taken from a human donor with alopecia areata.

With respect to this clone: The sample has other DNA sequences that encode this CDR3 too. The chain has TRBV15 and TRBJ2-5, with D hard to call. This CDR3 has 12 residues. From germline, CDR1 is LNHNV and CDR2 YYDKDF (reference sequence). V lost 0 bases, J lost 5 bases, and 4 bases lay in between. As DNA, the CDR3 is TGTGCCACCAGCAGAGATTTGGAGACCCAGTACTTC. Translation: CATSRDLETQYF.

This sequence joins TRBV5-1 and TRBJ1-5; unclear D gene. CDR1 and CDR2 from the germline V gene are SGHRS and YFSETQ. This CDR3 is 15 amino acids long. V gave up 0 bases and J gave up 4 bases, with 11 bases separating them. The CDR3 reads CASSLAADGNQPQHF. DNA for the CDR3: TGCGCCAGCAGCTTGGCGGCAGATGGAAATCAGCCCCAGCATTTT.

J is TRBJ2-2 and V is TRBV4-3, with a possible D match to TRBD2 (5 bases). Trimming stripped 2 bases from V and 11 bases from J, with 15 bases between. The germline gives CDR1 LGHNA, CDR2 YSLEER. The CDR3 loop spans 14 amino acids. CDR3 loop: CASSQPHGDRELFF. The CDR3, as DNA: TGCGCCAGCAGCCAACCCCACGGGGATCGAGAGCTGTTTTTT.

This sequence joins TRBV27 and TRBJ1-1; D unresolved. This CDR3 region has 13 residues. V was trimmed by 3 bases and J by 1 base, leaving 6 bases between them. Germline assignment: CDR1 MNHEY and CDR2 SMNVEV (reference sequence). For the CDR3, the DNA is TGTGCCAGCAGTTTGTTTGGGAACACTGAAGCTTTCTTT. Its translation is CASSLFGNTEAFF.

The chain uses TRBV4-3 and TRBJ2-3, with 7 bases that match TRBD1. CDR1 is LGHNA and CDR2 is YSLEER in the germline V gene. Trimming took 6 bases from V and 2 from J; bases not matched to a gene: 5. The CDR3 contains 14 residues. CDR3 in amino acids: CASSTGVDTDTQYF. The CDR3 DNA reads as TGCGCCAGCAGTACAGGGGTAGACACAGATACGCAGTATTTT.

The chain carries TRBV6-5 and TRBJ2-7; possible D gene TRBD2, 6 bases. CDR1 and CDR2 (germline): MNHEY, SVGAGI. The CDR3 runs 15 residues. The V and J ends lost 5 bases and 2 bases respectively, with 16 bases between them. CDR3 protein: CASSRGTEGTYEQYF. DNA for the CDR3: TGTGCCAGCAGTCGCGGAACGGAGGGCACCTACGAGCAGTACTTC.

The chain has TRBV5-1 and TRBJ1-5; D gene unclear. CDR1 and CDR2 (germline): SGHRS, YFSETQ. Deletions cut 0 bases from V and 7 bases from J, with 14 bases between. This CDR3 has 15 amino acids. This CDR3 is CASSLAGLESQPQHF. The CDR3 bases are TGCGCCAGCAGCTTGGCCGGCCTGGAGAGCCAGCCCCAGCATTTT.

In its sample, this clone was seen a few times. The rearrangement uses TRBV6-5 and TRBJ1-3; D uncertain. V lost 7 bases and J 6 bases, leaving 13 bases between the germline ends. Germline assignment: CDR1 MNHEY and CDR2 SVGAGI. This CDR3 is built from 13 residues. Here the CDR3 reads CASTNLGVNTIYF. CDR3 DNA sequence: TGTGCCAGCACCAACCTGGGAGTAAACACCATATATTTT.

This clone was recorded a few times. The chain has TRBV7-2 and TRBJ2-7, with 9 positions matching TRBD2. V dropped 0 bases and J dropped 7; count of bases not matched to a gene: 10. CDR1 and CDR2 (germline): SGHTA, FQGNSA. CDR3 size: 16 residues. CDR3 amino acids: CASSLASLAGAGEQYF. The CDR3 nucleotides read TGTGCCAGCAGCTTAGCGTCACTAGCGGGCGCCGGTGAGCAGTACTTC.

The chain has TRBV28 and TRBJ2-5; 7 positions agree with TRBD2. V was clipped by 2 bases and J by 7 bases; unmatched bases: 7. Germline-derived CDR1 and CDR2 are MDHEN and SYDVKM. This CDR3 contains 14 residues. In DNA, the CDR3 is TGTGCCAGCAGTTTAGGAGCGGGGCCGCGGACCCAGTACTTC. The encoded protein is CASSLGAGPRTQYF.

This clone was counted a few times. V is TRBV5-6 and J is TRBJ2-3; the D is unclear. The CDR3 is 14 amino acids. Germline lookup yields CDR1 SGHDT and CDR2 YYEEEE. V gave up 4 bases and J gave up 4 bases, with 13 bases separating them. The CDR3 here is CASSESRISDTQYF. The CDR3 bases are TGTGCCAGCAGCGAGTCTAGGATTTCAGATACGCAGTATTTT.

The sample holds a few counts of this clone. The chain joins TRBV7-2 to TRBJ2-2; D unclear. The CDR3 is made up of 14 amino acids. Germline V gene lookup returns CDR1 SGHTA and CDR2 FQGNSA. Trimming pared 6 bases from V and 3 bases from J, leaving 11 bases between. The CDR3 is CASSFGLDTGELFF. In DNA form, the CDR3 reads TGTGCCAGCAGTTTTGGCCTAGACACCGGGGAGCTGTTTTTT.

This chain uses TRBV6-4 with TRBJ2-1; D remains unclear. The CDR3 extends over 14 amino acids. Germline V gene sequence: CDR1 MRHNA, CDR2 SNTAGT. The V and J ends lost 4 bases and 11 bases respectively, with 18 bases between them. The CDR3 bases are TGTGCCAGCAGTGCTGTTCCGGGTTCAACGAAGCAGTTCTTC. Its protein is CASSAVPGSTKQFF.

This chain uses TRBV4-2 with TRBJ2-5; perhaps TRBD2 as D (5 bases). Germline V gene lookup returns CDR1 LGHNA and CDR2 YNFKEQ. The CDR3 totals 17 residues. Trimming shortened V by 0 bases and J by 2 bases, and 16 bases separated the two germline ends. The DNA of the CDR3 is TGTGCCAGCAGCCAAGATGAGGGCGTACGCGGGCAAGAGACCCAGTACTTC. Protein: CASSQDEGVRGQETQYF.

The chain combines TRBV25-1 with TRBJ1-4; 8 nucleotides align to TRBD1. Germline-derived CDR1 and CDR2 are MGHDK and SYGVNS. The CDR3 is 15 amino acids. V gave up 3 bases and J gave up 7 bases; unmatched junction bases: 7. The CDR3 coding sequence is TGTGCCAGCAGTGACCTCCCAGGGGGCCGTGAAAAACTGTTTTTT. It codes for CASSDLPGGREKLFF.

The chain links TRBV5-4 to TRBJ2-1, with D unresolved. The CDR3 runs to 14 residues. V lost 1 base, J lost 0 bases, and 5 bases lay in between. Germline-derived CDR1 and CDR2 are SGHNT and YYREEE (reference sequence). CDR3 in DNA: TGTGCCAGCAGCTTGATCCACTCCTACAATGAGCAGTTCTTC. This gives the protein CASSLIHSYNEQFF.

This clone showed up just once. The V call is TRBV5-1, the J call TRBJ2-2; D is unresolved. Per the germline V gene, CDR1 is SGHRS and CDR2 is YFSETQ. Trimming took off 5 bases at V and 7 bases at J, with 9 bases between the two ends. There are 12 residues in the CDR3. CDR3 DNA sequence: TGCGCCAGCAGACAGACAAACGGGGAGCTGTTTTTT. It specifies CASRQTNGELFF.

This rearrangement joins TRBV6-5 to TRBJ2-2; D is possibly TRBD2 (5 bases). Between the trimmed V and J ends, which lost 0 bases and 6 bases, there was a span of 5 bases. Germline-derived CDR1 and CDR2 are MNHEY and SVGAGI. This CDR3 is 13 amino acids long. CDR3 amino acids: CASSYSSAGELFF. The CDR3 DNA follows: TGTGCCAGCAGTTACTCTAGCGCCGGGGAGCTGTTTTTT.